The 20 T cell receptor beta chains presented below share a single source sample, sequenced in a study of monozygotic twins with inflammatory bowel disease. One entry per CDR3 protein, without DNA, is what TCRdb gives after re-calling the 5' RACE reads. This table lists under 350,000 distinct CDR3 sequences. Sequencing used blood. These receptor sequences come from a human donor with ulcerative colitis or Crohn's disease, or a healthy co-twin of an affected twin (not recorded which).

This chain links TRBV30 with TRBJ2-2; TCRdb selects TRBD1, and the lack of DNA leaves this call unchecked. Per germline, CDR1 GTSNPN and CDR2 SVGIG (reference sequence). This CDR3 spans 14 amino acids. CDR3 loop: CAWKQGPNTGELFF.

V usage is TRBV6-4 and J usage is TRBJ2-1; the D call from TCRdb, TRBD2, cannot be confirmed without DNA. The CDR3 is 12 amino acids. Germline CDR1 and CDR2: MRHNA and SNTAGT. This chain's CDR3 is CAKIRTRNEQFF.

This chain connects TRBV28 to TRBJ2-1; TCRdb indicates TRBD1, and absent DNA this call remains unverified. This CDR3 region has 11 residues. Germline V gives CDR1 MDHEN, CDR2 SYDVKM. This CDR3 is CASGRGDEQFF.

The chain joins TRBV20-1 to TRBJ2-1; TCRdb calls TRBD1, which cannot be checked without DNA. This CDR3 has 16 residues. Per the germline V gene, CDR1 is DFQATT and CDR2 is SNEGSKA (reference sequence). CDR3 protein: CSARDQGGSSYNEQFF.

The V call is TRBV5-1, the J call TRBJ1-4; checking the TCRdb D call of TRBD1 is not possible without DNA. This CDR3 region has 14 residues. Looked up from germline, CDR1 is SGHRS and CDR2 is YFSETQ. The CDR3 reads CASSIRQGSEKLFF. The full variable domain, its missing parts supplied by reference TRBV5-1 and TRBJ1-4, is KAGVTQTPRYLIKTRGQQVTLSCSPISGHRSVSWYQQTPGQGLQFLFEYFSETQRNKGNFPGRFSGRQFSNSRSEMNVSTLELGDSALYLCASSIRQGSEKLFFGSGTQLSVL.

CDR3 loop: CASSSESGGATDTQYF. The V gene is TRBV5-1, the J gene TRBJ2-3; without DNA, the TCRdb call of TRBD2 cannot be checked. Germline V gives CDR1 SGHRS, CDR2 YFSETQ. The CDR3 is made up of 16 amino acids. Filled out from reference TRBV5-1 and TRBJ2-3, the complete variable domain reads KAGVTQTPRYLIKTRGQQVTLSCSPISGHRSVSWYQQTPGQGLQFLFEYFSETQRNKGNFPGRFSGRQFSNSRSEMNVSTLELGDSALYLCASSSESGGATDTQYFGPGTRLTVL.

V usage is TRBV6-2 or TRBV6-3 and J usage is TRBJ2-3; the TCRdb D gene call, TRBD1, has no DNA to confirm it. CDR3 size: 13 residues. Germline assignment: CDR1 MNHEY and CDR2 SVGEGT. The CDR3 protein is CASTQGIPDTQYF.

The V and J genes are TRBV29-1 and TRBJ2-7; TCRdb outputs TRBD1, but without DNA this stays unchecked. The CDR3 is 13 residues long. CDR1 is SQVTM and CDR2 is ANQGSEA in the germline V gene. The CDR3: CSVQNGQGNEQYF.

The chain couples TRBV7-3 to TRBJ1-6; TCRdb returns TRBD1, unconfirmable since there is no DNA. The CDR3 extends over 14 amino acids. Germline V gene lookup returns CDR1 SGHTA and CDR2 FQGTGA. This CDR3 is CASSRQGGQTPLHF.

J is TRBJ2-1 and V is TRBV20-1; TCRdb calls TRBD2, which cannot be checked without DNA. This CDR3 region has 19 residues. From germline, CDR1 is DFQATT and CDR2 SNEGSKA (reference sequence). CDR3: CSARDLIALAPHTPNEQFF.

The genes are TRBV7-2 and TRBJ2-2; with no DNA, the TCRdb D assignment of TRBD2 cannot be verified. The CDR3 loop spans 16 amino acids. CDR1 is SGHTA and CDR2 is FQGNSA in the germline V gene. The CDR3 loop is CASGRWSGGGTGELFF.

The chain carries TRBV4-3 and TRBJ1-2; the TCRdb call, TRBD1, lacks DNA for checking. The CDR3 spans 15 residues. In germline, CDR1 is LGHNA, CDR2 YSLEER. CDR3 loop: CASSPVPGTGYGYTF.

The chain links TRBV20-1 to TRBJ2-7; the TRBD2 assignment by TCRdb is unverifiable without DNA. The V gene's germline CDR1 is DFQATT and CDR2 SNEGSKA (reference sequence). The CDR3 length is 18 residues. The CDR3 reads CSASKMVVRWEDVYEQYF.

The rearrangement uses TRBV4-3 and TRBJ2-1. Germline CDR1 LGHNA, CDR2 YSLEER. There are 15 residues in the CDR3. CDR3 protein: CASSQEVASYNEQFF.

This sequence joins TRBV21-1 and TRBJ2-1; absent DNA, TCRdb's TRBD1 call cannot be checked. TRBV21-1 is a pseudogene segment. The CDR3 loop spans 18 amino acids. The CDR3 loop is CASSKAVPGRSSYNEQFF.

The rearrangement joins TRBV6-1 to TRBJ2-1; with no DNA, the TCRdb D assignment of TRBD2 cannot be verified. Germline CDR1 and CDR2: MNHNS and SASEGT. The CDR3 length is 16 residues. CDR3 sequence: CASSGWTSGGHNEQFF.

The rearrangement links TRBV6-1 to TRBJ1-2; TCRdb selects TRBD1, and the lack of DNA leaves this call unchecked. From germline, CDR1 is MNHNS and CDR2 SASEGT. The CDR3 sequence is 14 residues long. CDR3 sequence: CASRLGQGLYGYTF.

The chain employs TRBV20-1 and TRBJ2-7; TCRdb picks TRBD2, but there is no DNA to check that call. CDR3 length: 15 residues. Germline CDR1 is DFQATT and CDR2 is SNEGSKA (reference sequence). The CDR3 reads CSARSASGYSYEQYF.

This chain connects TRBV20-1 to TRBJ2-5. Germline V gives CDR1 DFQATT, CDR2 SNEGSKA (reference sequence). The CDR3 totals 12 residues. CDR3 sequence reads: CSALRSQETQYF.

V is TRBV5-5 and J is TRBJ2-2; checking the TCRdb D call of TRBD1 is not possible without DNA. Per germline, CDR1 SGHKS and CDR2 YYEKEE (reference sequence). CDR3 length: 15 amino acids. CDR3 in amino acids: CASSPRDRNTGELFF. Full variable domain (rest looked up from reference TRBV5-5 and TRBJ2-2): DAGVTQSPTHLIKTRGQQVTLRCSPISGHKSVSWYQQVLGQGPQFIFQYYEKEERGRGNFPDRFSARQFPNYSSELNVNALLLGDSALYLCASSPRDRNTGELFFGEGSRLTVL.